Below are 23 T cell receptor beta chains sequenced from a single sample in a study of siplizumab effects on memory and regulatory T cells. The assay was immunoSEQ multiplex PCR, and TCRdb's table has in-frame clones only and misses some. In the table there are tens of thousands of clones, roughly 87% of which are singletons. The sequenced sample consisted of naive CD8+ T cells sorted from blood. These TCRs come from a human donor in good health.

The chain joins TRBV7-8 to TRBJ2-7, with no clear D. V lost 0 bases and J lost 6, with 15 bases in between. The CDR3 contains 15 residues. Germline V gene lookup returns CDR1 SGHVS and CDR2 FQNEAQ. The chain's CDR3 is CASSLARQLLSEQYF. The CDR3 nucleotides read TGTGCCAGCAGCTTAGCGCGCCAGCTCCTAAGCGAGCAGTACTTC.

This rearrangement joins TRBV5-8 to TRBJ2-2, with 11 bases lining up with TRBD2. The CDR3 contains 15 residues. CDR1 SGHTS and CDR2 YDEGEE come from the germline V gene. V trimming: 3 bases; J trimming: 5 bases; junction bases outside the gene matches: 3. CDR3 coding DNA: TGTGCCAGCAGCTCTTGGACTAGCGGGACCGGGGAGCTGTTTTTT. It codes for CASSSWTSGTGELFF.

V is TRBV5-1 and J is TRBJ2-7; 8 bases are a match to TRBD1. The CDR3 is 15 residues long. Germline values: CDR1 SGHRS, CDR2 YFSETQ. The V segment lost 4 bases and the J segment 2 bases; nucleotides outside the gene matches: 8. CDR3 in amino acids: CASSPTGGEAYEQYF. CDR3 coding DNA: TGCGCCAGCAGCCCCACAGGGGGTGAAGCCTACGAGCAGTACTTC.

J is TRBJ1-4 and V is TRBV19; D unclear. CDR3 length: 13 amino acids. Germline V gives CDR1 LNHDA, CDR2 SQIVND (reference sequence). V shed 5 bases and J shed 10 bases, with 14 bases lying between them. CDR3 sequence: CASSPRLEPKLFF. For the CDR3, the DNA is TGTGCCAGTAGTCCAAGACTTGAGCCAAAACTGTTTTTT.

The chain has TRBV5-1 and TRBJ1-1, with TRBD1 as a possible D gene (5 bases). Germline assignment: CDR1 SGHRS and CDR2 YFSETQ. This CDR3 region has 12 residues. The germline V and J ends were trimmed by 3 bases and 4 bases, with 7 bases remaining between them. The CDR3 reads CASSYTGTEAFF. The DNA of the CDR3 is TGCGCCAGCAGCTACACAGGCACTGAAGCTTTCTTT.

The chain combines TRBV13 with TRBJ2-1, with 14 bases fitting TRBD2. CDR3 length equals 17 residues. The germline CDR1 and CDR2 sequences are PRHDT and FYEKMQ (reference sequence). J was trimmed by 2 bases and V by 4 bases; bases with no gene match: 4. The CDR3 nucleotides read TGTGCCAGCAGCTGGGGACTAGCGGGGGACACCTACAATGAGCAGTTCTTC. It translates to CASSWGLAGDTYNEQFF.

This chain joins TRBV7-6 and TRBJ2-3, with D possibly being TRBD1 or TRBD2 (5 bases each). The V end was cut by 3 bases, the J end by 0 bases, with 16 bases between. Per germline, CDR1 SGHVS and CDR2 FNYEAQ. The CDR3 runs 17 residues. The CDR3 region is CASSFYPSGASTDTQYF. In nucleotides, the CDR3 is TGTGCCAGCAGCTTTTACCCCTCCGGGGCCAGCACAGATACGCAGTATTTT.

This clone has only one observation. The chain links TRBV6-6 to TRBJ2-7, with a tentative D call TRBD2 (6 bases). Germline V CDR1 and CDR2: MNHNY, SVGAGI (reference sequence). CDR3 length equals 14 residues. Between the trimmed V and J ends, which lost 5 bases and 2 bases, there was a span of 13 bases. The CDR3 nucleotides read TGTGCCAGCAGTGCCGGGACTGGGCCCTACGAGCAGTACTTC. The encoded protein is CASSAGTGPYEQYF.

The V call is TRBV7-9, the J call TRBJ2-7; possible D gene TRBD2, 7 bases. Looked up from germline, CDR1 is SEHNR and CDR2 is FQNEAQ (reference sequence). V lost 5 bases and J 3 bases, leaving 20 bases between the germline ends. This CDR3 spans 16 amino acids. CDR3 DNA: TGTGCCAGCAGCCCAAGGGGGTCCAGGGACTACTACGAGCAGTACTTC. Amino acids: CASSPRGSRDYYEQYF.

The CDR3 loop reads CASSVDRLGEKLFF. CDR3 sequence (DNA): TGTGCCAGCAGCGTCGACAGGTTAGGGGAAAAACTGTTTTTT. V usage is TRBV9 and J usage is TRBJ1-4, with D maybe TRBD1 (6 bases). With 2 bases removed from V and 8 bases from J, the gap between germline ends came to 13 bases. This CDR3 is built from 14 residues. CDR1 SGDLS and CDR2 YYNGEE come from the germline V gene.

This sequence joins TRBV6-5 and TRBJ1-1, with a tentative D call TRBD1 (6 bases). V lost 2 bases, J lost 5 bases, and 15 bases lay in between. This CDR3 has 15 residues. The germline V gene encodes CDR1 MNHEY and CDR2 SVGAGI. The CDR3 DNA sequence: TGTGCCAGCAGTTACACTCAAGACAGGAATACTGAAGCTTTCTTT. Its translation: CASSYTQDRNTEAFF.

J is TRBJ2-1 and V is TRBV7-6, with D possibly called TRBD1 or TRBD2 (5 bases each). The CDR3 contains 13 residues. The V gene lost 4 bases and the J gene lost 5 bases, with 9 bases spanning the gap. Germline lookup yields CDR1 SGHVS and CDR2 FNYEAQ. CDR3 region: CASSWDGNNEQFF. The DNA of the CDR3 is TGTGCCAGCAGCTGGGACGGAAACAATGAGCAGTTCTTC.

This clone was observed once. The rearrangement joins TRBV29-1 to TRBJ1-2, with TRBD1 identical over 7 bases. CDR3 size: 14 residues. Germline CDR1 and CDR2: SQVTM and ANQGSEA. Unmatched junction bases numbered 6, after V lost 2 bases and J lost 3 bases. CDR3 nucleotide sequence: TGCAGCGTTGAAACACCGGGACAGTACTATGGCTACACCTTC. It codes for CSVETPGQYYGYTF. Together with reference TRBV29-1 and TRBJ1-2, the CDR3 gives the full variable domain: SAVISQKPSRDICQRGTSLTIQCQVDSQVTMMFWYRQQPGQSLTLIATANQGSEATYESGFVIDKFPISRPNLTFSTLTVSNMSPEDSSIYLCSVETPGQYYGYTFGSGTRLTVV.

The CDR3 bases are TGTGCCAGTAGGGGGAGACAGGGAACGTCTCCCTACGAGCAGTACTTC. Protein product: CASRGRQGTSPYEQYF. This chain uses TRBV19 with TRBJ2-7; 7 bases agree with TRBD1. CDR1 and CDR2 (germline): LNHDA, SQIVND (reference sequence). CDR3 length equals 16 residues. J lost 2 bases, V lost 6 bases, and 13 bases had no gene match.

The rearrangement uses TRBV2 and TRBJ1-2, with 9 bases identical to TRBD1. The CDR3 is 16 residues long. CDR1 is SNHLY and CDR2 is FYNNEI in the germline V gene. V shed 1 base, J shed 7 bases, and the junction held 10 bases outside the gene matches. The CDR3 sequence: CASSEGVTGGFAGYTF. CDR3 sequence (DNA): TGTGCCAGCAGTGAAGGGGTGACAGGGGGGTTTGCTGGCTACACCTTC.

This clone came up once. CDR3 protein: CASSFRGTGATEAFF. CDR3 sequence (DNA): TGCGCCAGCAGCTTCCGCGGGACAGGGGCTACTGAAGCTTTCTTT. The chain combines TRBV5-1 with TRBJ1-1; the match to TRBD1 covers 10 bases. Per the germline V gene, CDR1 is SGHRS and CDR2 is YFSETQ. The V gene end was trimmed by 2 bases and the J gene end by 5 bases; junction bases not matched to a gene: 6. The CDR3 extends over 15 amino acids.

The chain combines TRBV27 with TRBJ2-3; D is unresolved. This CDR3 is 14 amino acids long. The V end was cut by 7 bases, the J end by 0 bases, with 11 bases between. CDR1 and CDR2 from the germline V gene are MNHEY and SMNVEV (reference sequence). CDR3 amino acids: CASTSPRSTDTQYF. The CDR3 DNA reads TGTGCCAGCACCTCCCCGAGGAGCACAGATACGCAGTATTTT.

The chain carries TRBV7-6 and TRBJ2-3; D may be TRBD1 (6 bases). The V end was cut by 5 bases, the J end by 5 bases, with 14 bases between. The CDR3 length is 14 residues. The V gene's germline CDR1 is SGHVS and CDR2 FNYEAQ. In DNA form, the CDR3 reads TGTGCCAGCAGCCTCCGCTTAGGGGGAGATACGCAGTATTTT. Encoded protein: CASSLRLGGDTQYF.

The genes are TRBV27 and TRBJ1-5; tentative D call: TRBD1 (5 bases). This CDR3 spans 14 amino acids. The V gene's germline CDR1 is MNHEY and CDR2 SMNVEV (reference sequence). Trimming cost V 3 bases and J 1 base, with 7 bases left between them. The DNA for the CDR3 is TGTGCCAGCAGTTTTTGGGGCAGCAATCAGCCCCAGCATTTT. It yields the protein CASSFWGSNQPQHF.

This sequence joins TRBV14 and TRBJ2-7; TRBD2 matches 9 bases. Germline CDR1 and CDR2: SGHDN and FVKESK. CDR3 size: 15 residues. V was pared by 0 bases and J by 4 bases, with 4 bases of the junction left unmatched. The CDR3 spells CASSQDPRGGYEQYF. The CDR3 DNA reads as TGTGCCAGCAGCCAAGATCCGCGGGGGGGATACGAGCAGTACTTC.

V and J are TRBV21-1 and TRBJ2-1; the DNA was not compared with TRBD2, the D call given in the table. TRBV21-1 is a documented pseudogene. This CDR3 spans 18 amino acids. CDR3: CASRSPKLAGGLSNEQFF. The CDR3 region has the DNA TGTGCCAGCAGATCGCCTAAGCTAGCGGGAGGGTTGTCCAATGAGCAGTTCTTC.

The chain uses TRBV7-9 and TRBJ2-7; D remains unclear. CDR3 length: 15 amino acids. V was cut by 5 bases and J by 1 base, with 15 bases left in between. Looked up from germline, CDR1 is SEHNR and CDR2 is FQNEAQ (reference sequence). The CDR3 nucleotides are TGTGCCAGCAGCCCTCCACCTCCGGGTTCCTACGAGCAGTACTTC. Encoded protein: CASSPPPPGSYEQYF. The entire variable domain, with the rest obtained from reference TRBV7-9 and TRBJ2-7, is as follows: DTGVSQNPRHKITKRGQNVTFRCDPISEHNRLYWYRQTLGQGPEFLTYFQNEAQLEKSRLLSDRFSAERPKGSFSTLEIQRTEQGDSAMYLCASSPPPPGSYEQYFGPGTRLTVT.

V gene TRBV29-1 combines with J gene TRBJ1-2; D is uncertain. With 2 bases removed from V and 3 bases from J, the gap between germline ends came to 10 bases. This CDR3 spans 13 amino acids. Germline-derived CDR1 and CDR2 are SQVTM and ANQGSEA. The CDR3, as DNA: TGCAGCGTTGAATTGTCGGCTTACTATGGCTACACCTTC. Translated, it gives CSVELSAYYGYTF.